Presented here are 18 T cell receptor beta chains from one specimen sequenced in a study of T cells in tumors after PD-1 blockade. Using immunoSEQ multiplex PCR, the repertoire was profiled, and TCRdb retains in-frame clones only, with some absent. The data contain roughly 14,000 clones, roughly 80% of them singletons. The sample was PBMCs, taken after anti-PD-1 treatment. These receptor sequences come from a human donor with basal cell carcinoma.

The chain has TRBV11-3 and TRBJ2-5; a possible D gene is TRBD1 (5 bases). V was cut by 1 base and J by 2 bases, with 5 bases left in between. Germline-derived CDR1 and CDR2 are SGHNT and YENEEA. This CDR3 is 13 amino acids long. Written as DNA, the CDR3 is TGTGCCAGCAGCTTAGGACAGCAAGAGACCCAGTACTTC. This encodes CASSLGQQETQYF.

This chain joins TRBV2 and TRBJ2-2; a possible D gene is TRBD2 (6 bases). The germline V and J ends were trimmed by 6 bases and 0 bases, with 11 bases remaining between them. Germline values: CDR1 SNHLY, CDR2 FYNNEI. The CDR3 is 15 amino acids. The CDR3 spells CASRAGTANTGELFF. The DNA of the CDR3 is TGTGCCAGCAGGGCGGGGACGGCGAACACCGGGGAGCTGTTTTTT.

The chain is built from TRBV28 and TRBJ2-7; 7 nucleotides align to TRBD1. V lost 4 bases, J lost 2 bases, and 5 bases stayed unmatched. This CDR3 is 14 amino acids long. Germline CDR1 is MDHEN and CDR2 is SYDVKM. The CDR3 DNA follows: TGTGCCAGCAGTTCCGGGACAGCGACCTACGAGCAGTACTTC. This encodes CASSSGTATYEQYF.

The V call is TRBV5-1, the J call TRBJ2-3, with D tentatively TRBD1 (5 bases). Trimming left V 0 bases short and J 0 bases short, with 5 bases between. Germline V gene data show CDR1 as SGHRS and CDR2 as YFSETQ. The CDR3 runs 14 residues. The DNA for the CDR3 is TGCGCCAGCAGCTTGGCAGGGAGCACAGATACGCAGTATTTT. Translating it yields CASSLAGSTDTQYF.

In this sample, this clone turned up once. The chain joins TRBV28 to TRBJ1-3; the D is unclear. CDR1 MDHEN and CDR2 SYDVKM come from the germline V gene. The CDR3 is made up of 15 amino acids. The germline V and J ends were trimmed by 2 bases and 0 bases, with 8 bases remaining between them. CDR3 region: CASSLLGSSGNTIYF. Written as DNA, the CDR3 is TGTGCCAGCAGTTTACTCGGCAGCTCTGGAAACACCATATATTTT.

The V gene is TRBV7-8, the J gene TRBJ1-5; D possibly corresponds to TRBD1 (6 bases). V lost 5 bases and J 6 bases, leaving 26 bases between the germline ends. CDR1 SGHVS and CDR2 FQNEAQ come from the germline V gene. This CDR3 has 18 amino acids. The CDR3, as DNA: TGTGCCAGCAGCCCCGGACTGATTCCGGGACACCGGGCTCAGCCCCAGCATTTT. Its protein is CASSPGLIPGHRAQPQHF.

This chain uses TRBV30 with TRBJ1-5; 7 bases match TRBD1. V gave up 3 bases and J gave up 2 bases; unmatched junction bases: 10. The V gene's germline CDR1 is GTSNPN and CDR2 SVGIG (reference sequence). The CDR3 is made up of 16 amino acids. CDR3: CAWSRGGGRGNQPQHF. Written as DNA, the CDR3 is TGTGCCTGGAGCCGTGGAGGGGGCCGGGGCAATCAGCCCCAGCATTTT.

The chain couples TRBV5-6 to TRBJ2-5, with TRBD1 identical over 12 bases. This CDR3 contains 16 residues. Germline values: CDR1 SGHDT, CDR2 YYEEEE. The J segment lost 4 bases and the V segment lost 4 bases, leaving 8 bases of the junction unmatched. As DNA, the CDR3 is TGTGCCAGCAGCCCTGGGACAGGGGGCCGTAGAGAGACCCAGTACTTC. It yields the protein CASSPGTGGRRETQYF.

The chain joins TRBV10-3 to TRBJ2-7, with 8 nucleotides matching TRBD2. V shed 2 bases and J 4 bases; nucleotides not matched to a gene: 1. Germline assignment: CDR1 ENHRY and CDR2 SYGVKD. CDR3 size: 13 residues. The DNA for the CDR3 is TGTGCCATCAGTGAGCGGGAGGGATACGAGCAGTACTTC. Translating gives CAISEREGYEQYF.

This rearrangement joins TRBV5-1 to TRBJ2-7; weak D call: TRBD2 (6 bases). Trimming pared 2 bases from V and 6 bases from J, leaving 15 bases between. The germline V gene has CDR1 SGHRS and CDR2 YFSETQ. This CDR3 is 14 amino acids long. The CDR3 loop is CASSFGTHGFEQYF. CDR3 in DNA: TGCGCCAGCAGCTTCGGGACTCATGGGTTCGAGCAGTACTTC.

The genes are TRBV4-2 and TRBJ2-7, with 11 bases fitting TRBD2. The junction had 4 bases not matched to a gene; V was cut back by 0 bases and J by 3 bases. The CDR3 length is 16 residues. Germline lookup yields CDR1 LGHNA and CDR2 YNFKEQ. CDR3 nucleotide sequence: TGTGCCAGCAGCCAAGAACTAGCGGGAGAGGACTACGAGCAGTACTTC. It specifies CASSQELAGEDYEQYF.

This clone has just one count. The CDR3 region is CAWSQGREQYF. CDR3 DNA sequence: TGTGCCTGGAGTCAAGGACGCGAGCAGTACTTC. The chain joins TRBV30 to TRBJ2-7; D not certain. CDR3 size: 11 residues. Deletions cut 2 bases from V and 6 bases from J, with 8 bases between. Germline V gives CDR1 GTSNPN, CDR2 SVGIG (reference sequence).

The CDR3 coding sequence is TGTGCCAGCAGGAAGACAGGGGCTAATGAAGGCTACACCTTC. It codes for CASRKTGANEGYTF. The gene calls are TRBV9 and TRBJ1-2; TRBD1 matches 8 bases. This CDR3 is 14 amino acids long. Germline assignment: CDR1 SGDLS and CDR2 YYNGEE. V dropped 5 bases and J dropped 8; count of bases not matched to a gene: 11.

The chain uses TRBV19 and TRBJ2-7; no clear D gene. Trimming removed 5 bases from V and 3 bases from J, with 8 bases in between. Germline V lookup: CDR1 LNHDA, CDR2 SQIVND (reference sequence). The length of the CDR3 is 12 residues. For the CDR3, the DNA is TGTGCCAGTAGTCGACTTGGCTACGAGCAGTACTTC. It yields the protein CASSRLGYEQYF. The variable domain in full, with the rest retrieved from reference TRBV19 and TRBJ2-7, is DGGITQSPKYLFRKEGQNVTLSCEQNLNHDAMYWYRQDPGQGLRLIYYSQIVNDFQKGDIAEGYSVSREKKESFPLTVTSAQKNPTAFYLCASSRLGYEQYFGPGTRLTVT.

The rearrangement links TRBV6-2 or TRBV6-3 to TRBJ2-7, with D possibly called TRBD1 or TRBD2 (5 bases each). The CDR3 has 13 amino acids. V gave up 3 bases and J gave up 3 bases, with 9 bases separating them. Germline V lookup: CDR1 MNHEY, CDR2 SVGEGT. This CDR3 is CASSYSGLYEQYF. CDR3 DNA: TGTGCCAGCAGTTATTCGGGGCTCTACGAGCAGTACTTC.

The chain has TRBV19 and TRBJ1-3, with D unresolved. Germline V CDR1 and CDR2: LNHDA, SQIVND (reference sequence). V lost 6 bases and J 0 bases, leaving 15 bases between the germline ends. The CDR3 sequence is 16 residues long. CDR3 DNA sequence: TGTGCCAGTAGCGAACAGAGGACTAGCTCTGGAAACACCATATATTTT. Translated: CASSEQRTSSGNTIYF.

The CDR3 sequence: CASSLGSTGSTDTQYF. The CDR3 nucleotides are TGTGCCAGCAGCTTAGGTAGTACAGGTTCGACAGATACGCAGTATTTT. The V call is TRBV7-9, the J call TRBJ2-3; D might be TRBD1 (5 bases). V lost 1 base, J lost 3 bases, and 14 bases lay in between. This CDR3 has 16 residues. CDR1 and CDR2 from the germline V gene are SEHNR and FQNEAQ (reference sequence). Full variable domain (remainder filled in from reference TRBV7-9 and TRBJ2-3): DTGVSQNPRHKITKRGQNVTFRCDPISEHNRLYWYRQTLGQGPEFLTYFQNEAQLEKSRLLSDRFSAERPKGSFSTLEIQRTEQGDSAMYLCASSLGSTGSTDTQYFGPGTRLTVL.

The chain uses TRBV24-1 and TRBJ2-3, with D possibly being TRBD2 (5 bases). The ends were cut back, 4 bases at V and 3 bases at J, with 13 bases in the middle. The CDR3 covers 15 residues. In germline, CDR1 is KGHDR, CDR2 SFDVKD. CDR3 region: CATSEPGRGTDTQYF. CDR3 sequence (DNA): TGTGCCACCAGTGAACCGGGCCGGGGAACAGATACGCAGTATTTT.